This T cell receptor (beta chain) stems from a study of identical twins. Regarding the study as a whole: Reduced insertions were recorded for abundant cord blood beta clonotypes, with no such pattern in memory repertoires.

About this clonotype itself: Its antigen is currently unknown.

A template switching step contributed a universal primer site, while unique molecular identifiers were present in the cDNA. TCRdb fed the 5' RACE reads into MiXCR, producing one record per CDR3 protein. The data show more than 350,000 distinct CDR3 sequences, 7% to 9.5% seen once. This CDR3 comprises 13 residues. The germline V gene has CDR1 DFQATT and CDR2 SNEGSKA (reference sequence). Trimming removed 1 base from V and 3 bases from J, with 7 bases in between. The sequence was obtained from a woman in her 50s in good health. Sample: naive T cells sorted from blood. V usage is TRBV20-1 and J usage is TRBJ2-1; D unresolved. The CDR3 coding sequence is TGCAGTGCTAGAGTTCCCATCTACAATGAGCAGTTCTTC. Its translation is CSARVPIYNEQFF.